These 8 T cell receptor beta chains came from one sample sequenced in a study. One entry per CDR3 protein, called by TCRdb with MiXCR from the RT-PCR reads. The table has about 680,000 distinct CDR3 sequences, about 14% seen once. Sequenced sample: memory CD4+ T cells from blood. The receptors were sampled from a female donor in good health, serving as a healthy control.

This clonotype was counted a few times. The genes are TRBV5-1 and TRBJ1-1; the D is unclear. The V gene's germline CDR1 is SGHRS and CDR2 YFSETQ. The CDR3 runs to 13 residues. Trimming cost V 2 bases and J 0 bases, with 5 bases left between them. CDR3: CASSFVLNTEAFF. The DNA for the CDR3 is TGCGCCAGCAGCTTCGTACTGAACACTGAAGCTTTCTTT.

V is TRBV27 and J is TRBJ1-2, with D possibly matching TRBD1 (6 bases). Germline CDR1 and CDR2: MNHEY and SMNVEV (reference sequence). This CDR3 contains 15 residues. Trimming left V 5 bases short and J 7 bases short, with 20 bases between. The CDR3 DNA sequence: TGTGCCAGCAGTCCACTTCAGGGGAATCGTGCTGGCTACACCTTC. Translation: CASSPLQGNRAGYTF.

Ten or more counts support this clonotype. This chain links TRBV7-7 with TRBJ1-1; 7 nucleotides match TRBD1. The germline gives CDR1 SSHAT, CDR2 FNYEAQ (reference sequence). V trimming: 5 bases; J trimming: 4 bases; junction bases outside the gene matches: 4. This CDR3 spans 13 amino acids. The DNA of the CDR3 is TGTGCCAGCAGCCCGACAGGGAGCACTGAAGCTTTCTTT. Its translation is CASSPTGSTEAFF.

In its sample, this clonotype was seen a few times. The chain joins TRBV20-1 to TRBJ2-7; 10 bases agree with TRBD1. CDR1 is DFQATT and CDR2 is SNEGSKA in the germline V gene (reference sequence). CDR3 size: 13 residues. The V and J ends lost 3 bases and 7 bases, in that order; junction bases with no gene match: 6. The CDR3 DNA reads TGCAGTGCTAGTGACAGGGGGCTAGAAGAGCAGTACTTC. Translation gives CSASDRGLEEQYF.

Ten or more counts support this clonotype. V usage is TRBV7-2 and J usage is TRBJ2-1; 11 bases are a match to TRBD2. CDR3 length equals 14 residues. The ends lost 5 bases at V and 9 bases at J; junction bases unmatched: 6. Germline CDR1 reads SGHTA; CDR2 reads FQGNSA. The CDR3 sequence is CASSIGLAGAEQFF. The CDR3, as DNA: TGTGCCAGCAGCATAGGACTAGCGGGCGCTGAGCAGTTCTTC. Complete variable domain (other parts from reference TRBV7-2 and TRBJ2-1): GAGVSQSPSNKVTEKGKDVELRCDPISGHTALYWYRQSLGQGLEFLIYFQGNSAPDKSGLPSDRFSAERTGGSVSTLTIQRTQQEDSAVYLCASSIGLAGAEQFFGPGTRLTVL.

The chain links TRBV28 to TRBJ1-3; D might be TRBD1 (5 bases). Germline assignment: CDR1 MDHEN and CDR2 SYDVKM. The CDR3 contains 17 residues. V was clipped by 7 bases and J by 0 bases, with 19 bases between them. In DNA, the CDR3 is TGTGCCAGCAACTCCGGGGGGGGTCTCAGCTCTGGAAACACCATATATTTT. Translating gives CASNSGGGLSSGNTIYF.

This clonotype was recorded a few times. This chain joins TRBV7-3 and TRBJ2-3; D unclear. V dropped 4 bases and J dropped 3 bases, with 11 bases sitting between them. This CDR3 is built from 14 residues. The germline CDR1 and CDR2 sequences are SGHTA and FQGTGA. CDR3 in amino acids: CASSSHLGTDTQYF. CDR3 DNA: TGTGCCAGCAGCTCCCACCTAGGGACAGATACGCAGTATTTT.

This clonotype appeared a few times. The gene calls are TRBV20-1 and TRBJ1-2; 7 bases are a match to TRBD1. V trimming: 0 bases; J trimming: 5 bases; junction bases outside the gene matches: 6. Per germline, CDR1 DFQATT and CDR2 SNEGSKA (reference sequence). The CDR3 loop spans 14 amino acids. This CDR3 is CSARDGTGVYGYTF. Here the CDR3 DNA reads TGCAGTGCTAGAGACGGAACAGGGGTTTATGGCTACACCTTC.